The clone carrying this T cell receptor (beta chain) has only one observation. No antigen is known for it. cDNA libraries of TCR beta carried unique molecular identifiers. Each CDR3 protein is one row after TCRdb ran MiXCR on the PCR reads. There are roughly 570,000 distinct CDR3 sequences in the sample; 34% occur only once, and 4.5% to 7.5% lies in the top ten. The CDR3 has 15 amino acids. CDR1 and CDR2 from the germline V gene are SGHRS and YFSETQ. V was shortened by 1 base and J by 5 bases, with 15 bases between the two germline ends. This specimen belongs to a study of post-analysis software for immune sequencing data. Study findings and constraints: Compared against controls, patients with multiple sclerosis displayed significantly lower normalized Chao1 diversity. Elevated frequency relative to controls characterized roughly 5 TRBV segments in patients, TRBV5-6, TRBV5-1 and TRBV20-1 among them.

The chain recombines TRBV5-1 with TRBJ1-2; D not certain. This clonotype was sampled from a girl between 2 and 17 years old with multiple sclerosis. Sequences were obtained from blood. The CDR3 DNA reads as TGCGCCAGCAGCTTGTCGGGGAAGGAAGTATATGGCTACACCTTC. As protein: CASSLSGKEVYGYTF.